This record concerns one T cell receptor (beta chain) sequence. Its target is unknown. V was cut by 5 bases and J by 0 bases, with 12 bases left in between. The CDR3 spans 15 residues. CDR1 MNHGY and CDR2 SAAAGT come from the germline V gene. This sample was taken from a study of CXCR4 blockade with PD-1 therapy in pancreatic cancer. General study points: Convergent selection by common tumor antigens was suggested by nucleotide rearrangement counts.

Sequencing was performed with immunoSEQ multiplex PCR; in TCRdb, only in-frame clones are kept and a portion is missing. Among 2,500 to 3,500 clones listed, approximately 42% were seen once. The specimen sequenced was tumor tissue. J is TRBJ2-3 and V is TRBV6-8; D unresolved. This TCR came from a human donor with pancreatic ductal adenocarcinoma. CDR3 in amino acids: CASSAELTSTDTQYF. The CDR3, as DNA: TGTGCCAGCAGTGCAGAGCTCACTAGCACAGATACGCAGTATTTT.